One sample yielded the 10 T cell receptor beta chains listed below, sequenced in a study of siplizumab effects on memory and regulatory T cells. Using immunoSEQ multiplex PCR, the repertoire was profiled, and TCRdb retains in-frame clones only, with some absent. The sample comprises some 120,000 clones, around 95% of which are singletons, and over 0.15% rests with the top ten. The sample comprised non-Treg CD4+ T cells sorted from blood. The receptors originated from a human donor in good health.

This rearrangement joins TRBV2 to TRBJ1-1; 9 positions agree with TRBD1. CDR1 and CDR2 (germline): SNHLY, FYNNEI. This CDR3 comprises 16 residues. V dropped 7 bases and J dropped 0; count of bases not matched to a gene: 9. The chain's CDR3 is CASNSPGQGMNTEAFF. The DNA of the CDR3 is TGTGCCAGCAACTCCCCGGGACAGGGAATGAACACTGAAGCTTTCTTT. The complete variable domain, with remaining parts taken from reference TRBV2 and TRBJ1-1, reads EPEVTQTPSHQVTQMGQEVILRCVPISNHLYFYWYRQILGQKVEFLVSFYNNEISEKSEIFDDQFSVERPDGSNFTLKIRSTKLEDSAMYFCASNSPGQGMNTEAFFGQGTRLTVV.

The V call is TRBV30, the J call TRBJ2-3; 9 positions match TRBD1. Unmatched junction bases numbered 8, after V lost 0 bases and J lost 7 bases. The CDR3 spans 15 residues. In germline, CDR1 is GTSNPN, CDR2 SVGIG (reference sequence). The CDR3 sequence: CAWSVPGQGLNTQYF. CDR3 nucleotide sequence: TGTGCCTGGAGTGTCCCGGGACAGGGCCTCAATACGCAGTATTTT.

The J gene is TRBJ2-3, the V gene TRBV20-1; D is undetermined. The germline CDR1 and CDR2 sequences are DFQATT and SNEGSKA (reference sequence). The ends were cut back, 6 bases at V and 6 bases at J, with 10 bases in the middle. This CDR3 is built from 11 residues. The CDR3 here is CSAAFSDTQYF. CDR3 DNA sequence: TGCAGTGCCGCCTTTTCGGATACGCAGTATTTT.

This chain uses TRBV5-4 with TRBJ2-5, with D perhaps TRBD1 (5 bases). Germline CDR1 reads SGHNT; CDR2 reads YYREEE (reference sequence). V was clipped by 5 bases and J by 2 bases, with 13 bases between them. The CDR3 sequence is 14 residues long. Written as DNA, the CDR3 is TGTGCCAGCAGAAGACAGACCTCTCAAGAGACCCAGTACTTC. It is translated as CASRRQTSQETQYF. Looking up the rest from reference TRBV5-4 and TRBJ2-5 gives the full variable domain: ETGVTQSPTHLIKTRGQQVTLRCSSQSGHNTVSWYQQALGQGPQFIFQYYREEENGRGNFPPRFSGLQFPNYSSELNVNALELDDSALYLCASRRQTSQETQYFGPGTRLLVL.

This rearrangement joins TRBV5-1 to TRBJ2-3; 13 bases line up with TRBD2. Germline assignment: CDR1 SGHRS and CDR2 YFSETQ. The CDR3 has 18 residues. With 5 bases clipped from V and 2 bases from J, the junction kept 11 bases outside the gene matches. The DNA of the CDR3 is TGCGCCAGCAGTCTTCGGACTAGCGGGGGAGGACTCACAGATACGCAGTATTTT. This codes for CASSLRTSGGGLTDTQYF. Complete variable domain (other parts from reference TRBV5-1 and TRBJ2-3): KAGVTQTPRYLIKTRGQQVTLSCSPISGHRSVSWYQQTPGQGLQFLFEYFSETQRNKGNFPGRFSGRQFSNSRSEMNVSTLELGDSALYLCASSLRTSGGGLTDTQYFGPGTRLTVL.

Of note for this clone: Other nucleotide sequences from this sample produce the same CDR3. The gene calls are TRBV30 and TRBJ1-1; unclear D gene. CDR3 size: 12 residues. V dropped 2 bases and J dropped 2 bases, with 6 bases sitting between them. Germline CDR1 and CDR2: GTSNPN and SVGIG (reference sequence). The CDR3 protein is CAWSPGNTEAFF. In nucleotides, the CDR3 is TGTGCCTGGAGTCCCGGTAACACTGAAGCTTTCTTT.

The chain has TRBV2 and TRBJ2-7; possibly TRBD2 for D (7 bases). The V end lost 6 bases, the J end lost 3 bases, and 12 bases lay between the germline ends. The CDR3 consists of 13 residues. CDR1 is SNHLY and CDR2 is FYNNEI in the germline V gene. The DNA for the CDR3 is TGTGCCAGCAGGGGGGGGCAGGACTACGAGCAGTACTTC. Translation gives CASRGGQDYEQYF.

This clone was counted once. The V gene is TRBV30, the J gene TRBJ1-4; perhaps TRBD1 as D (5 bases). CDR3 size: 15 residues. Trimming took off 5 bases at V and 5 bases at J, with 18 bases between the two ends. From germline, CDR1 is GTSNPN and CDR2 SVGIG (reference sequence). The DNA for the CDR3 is TGTGCCTGGGGCATACCGGGACGGAGCAATGAAAAACTGTTTTTT. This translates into CAWGIPGRSNEKLFF.

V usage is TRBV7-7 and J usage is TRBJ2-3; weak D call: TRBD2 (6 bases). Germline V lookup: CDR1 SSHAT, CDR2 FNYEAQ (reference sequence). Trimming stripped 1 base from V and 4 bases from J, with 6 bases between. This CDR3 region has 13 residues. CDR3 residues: CASSLGGADTQYF. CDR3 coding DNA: TGTGCCAGCAGCTTAGGGGGGGCAGATACGCAGTATTTT.

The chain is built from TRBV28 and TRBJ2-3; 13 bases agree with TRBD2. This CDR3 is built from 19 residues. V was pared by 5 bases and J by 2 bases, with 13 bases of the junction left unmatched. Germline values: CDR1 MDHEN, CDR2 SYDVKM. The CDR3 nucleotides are TGTGCCAGCAGTCCCTATACCCTCGGACTAGCGGGGGACACAGATACGCAGTATTTT. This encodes CASSPYTLGLAGDTDTQYF. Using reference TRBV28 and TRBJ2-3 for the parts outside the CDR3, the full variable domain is DVKVTQSSRYLVKRTGEKVFLECVQDMDHENMFWYRQDPGLGLRLIYFSYDVKMKEKGDIPEGYSVSREKKERFSLILESASTNQTSMYLCASSPYTLGLAGDTDTQYFGPGTRLTVL.